This T cell receptor beta chain appears in the sequencing data of a study of T cell responses to AZD1222 COVID-19 vaccine. Sequenced by immunoSEQ multiplex PCR; TCRdb stores in-frame clones only, minus some. The sample lists about 86,000 clones; around 90% were seen once. Study-wide points: Scientists sampled the repertoires only once the peak T cell response had passed. Compared with day 0, the breadth and depth of the Spike-specific TCR repertoire rose significantly after two doses of AZD1222. Females outnumbered males among donors, who were mostly white British; clonal diversity was possibly underestimated. CD4 TCRs covered the whole spike, strongest at regions 160-218 and 743-854.

The table lists this clone with a few counts. What it recognizes is unknown. The V end lost 7 bases, the J end lost 2 bases, and 12 bases lay between the germline ends. The CDR3 runs 13 residues. Germline CDR1 and CDR2: SNHLY and FYNNEI. Sequenced material: peripheral blood, taken 28 days after the second AZD1222 dose. This clonotype was sampled from an adult who received the AZD1222 COVID-19 vaccine. V and J are TRBV2 and TRBJ2-7; D uncertain. The DNA for the CDR3 is TGTGCCAGCAATCAGTATTTAGCCTACGAGCAGTACTTC. Its protein is CASNQYLAYEQYF.